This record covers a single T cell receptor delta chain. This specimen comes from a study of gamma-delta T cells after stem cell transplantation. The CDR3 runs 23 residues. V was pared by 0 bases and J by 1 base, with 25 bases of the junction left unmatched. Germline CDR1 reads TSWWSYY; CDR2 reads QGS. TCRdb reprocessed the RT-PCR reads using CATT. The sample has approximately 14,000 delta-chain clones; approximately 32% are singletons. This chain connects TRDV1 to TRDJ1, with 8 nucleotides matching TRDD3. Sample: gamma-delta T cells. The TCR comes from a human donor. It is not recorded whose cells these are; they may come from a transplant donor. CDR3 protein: CALGELHERPTPGDIWGTDKLIF. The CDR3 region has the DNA TGTGCTCTTGGGGAACTACATGAGAGACCTACTCCGGGGGATATATGGGGCACCGATAAACTCATCTTT.